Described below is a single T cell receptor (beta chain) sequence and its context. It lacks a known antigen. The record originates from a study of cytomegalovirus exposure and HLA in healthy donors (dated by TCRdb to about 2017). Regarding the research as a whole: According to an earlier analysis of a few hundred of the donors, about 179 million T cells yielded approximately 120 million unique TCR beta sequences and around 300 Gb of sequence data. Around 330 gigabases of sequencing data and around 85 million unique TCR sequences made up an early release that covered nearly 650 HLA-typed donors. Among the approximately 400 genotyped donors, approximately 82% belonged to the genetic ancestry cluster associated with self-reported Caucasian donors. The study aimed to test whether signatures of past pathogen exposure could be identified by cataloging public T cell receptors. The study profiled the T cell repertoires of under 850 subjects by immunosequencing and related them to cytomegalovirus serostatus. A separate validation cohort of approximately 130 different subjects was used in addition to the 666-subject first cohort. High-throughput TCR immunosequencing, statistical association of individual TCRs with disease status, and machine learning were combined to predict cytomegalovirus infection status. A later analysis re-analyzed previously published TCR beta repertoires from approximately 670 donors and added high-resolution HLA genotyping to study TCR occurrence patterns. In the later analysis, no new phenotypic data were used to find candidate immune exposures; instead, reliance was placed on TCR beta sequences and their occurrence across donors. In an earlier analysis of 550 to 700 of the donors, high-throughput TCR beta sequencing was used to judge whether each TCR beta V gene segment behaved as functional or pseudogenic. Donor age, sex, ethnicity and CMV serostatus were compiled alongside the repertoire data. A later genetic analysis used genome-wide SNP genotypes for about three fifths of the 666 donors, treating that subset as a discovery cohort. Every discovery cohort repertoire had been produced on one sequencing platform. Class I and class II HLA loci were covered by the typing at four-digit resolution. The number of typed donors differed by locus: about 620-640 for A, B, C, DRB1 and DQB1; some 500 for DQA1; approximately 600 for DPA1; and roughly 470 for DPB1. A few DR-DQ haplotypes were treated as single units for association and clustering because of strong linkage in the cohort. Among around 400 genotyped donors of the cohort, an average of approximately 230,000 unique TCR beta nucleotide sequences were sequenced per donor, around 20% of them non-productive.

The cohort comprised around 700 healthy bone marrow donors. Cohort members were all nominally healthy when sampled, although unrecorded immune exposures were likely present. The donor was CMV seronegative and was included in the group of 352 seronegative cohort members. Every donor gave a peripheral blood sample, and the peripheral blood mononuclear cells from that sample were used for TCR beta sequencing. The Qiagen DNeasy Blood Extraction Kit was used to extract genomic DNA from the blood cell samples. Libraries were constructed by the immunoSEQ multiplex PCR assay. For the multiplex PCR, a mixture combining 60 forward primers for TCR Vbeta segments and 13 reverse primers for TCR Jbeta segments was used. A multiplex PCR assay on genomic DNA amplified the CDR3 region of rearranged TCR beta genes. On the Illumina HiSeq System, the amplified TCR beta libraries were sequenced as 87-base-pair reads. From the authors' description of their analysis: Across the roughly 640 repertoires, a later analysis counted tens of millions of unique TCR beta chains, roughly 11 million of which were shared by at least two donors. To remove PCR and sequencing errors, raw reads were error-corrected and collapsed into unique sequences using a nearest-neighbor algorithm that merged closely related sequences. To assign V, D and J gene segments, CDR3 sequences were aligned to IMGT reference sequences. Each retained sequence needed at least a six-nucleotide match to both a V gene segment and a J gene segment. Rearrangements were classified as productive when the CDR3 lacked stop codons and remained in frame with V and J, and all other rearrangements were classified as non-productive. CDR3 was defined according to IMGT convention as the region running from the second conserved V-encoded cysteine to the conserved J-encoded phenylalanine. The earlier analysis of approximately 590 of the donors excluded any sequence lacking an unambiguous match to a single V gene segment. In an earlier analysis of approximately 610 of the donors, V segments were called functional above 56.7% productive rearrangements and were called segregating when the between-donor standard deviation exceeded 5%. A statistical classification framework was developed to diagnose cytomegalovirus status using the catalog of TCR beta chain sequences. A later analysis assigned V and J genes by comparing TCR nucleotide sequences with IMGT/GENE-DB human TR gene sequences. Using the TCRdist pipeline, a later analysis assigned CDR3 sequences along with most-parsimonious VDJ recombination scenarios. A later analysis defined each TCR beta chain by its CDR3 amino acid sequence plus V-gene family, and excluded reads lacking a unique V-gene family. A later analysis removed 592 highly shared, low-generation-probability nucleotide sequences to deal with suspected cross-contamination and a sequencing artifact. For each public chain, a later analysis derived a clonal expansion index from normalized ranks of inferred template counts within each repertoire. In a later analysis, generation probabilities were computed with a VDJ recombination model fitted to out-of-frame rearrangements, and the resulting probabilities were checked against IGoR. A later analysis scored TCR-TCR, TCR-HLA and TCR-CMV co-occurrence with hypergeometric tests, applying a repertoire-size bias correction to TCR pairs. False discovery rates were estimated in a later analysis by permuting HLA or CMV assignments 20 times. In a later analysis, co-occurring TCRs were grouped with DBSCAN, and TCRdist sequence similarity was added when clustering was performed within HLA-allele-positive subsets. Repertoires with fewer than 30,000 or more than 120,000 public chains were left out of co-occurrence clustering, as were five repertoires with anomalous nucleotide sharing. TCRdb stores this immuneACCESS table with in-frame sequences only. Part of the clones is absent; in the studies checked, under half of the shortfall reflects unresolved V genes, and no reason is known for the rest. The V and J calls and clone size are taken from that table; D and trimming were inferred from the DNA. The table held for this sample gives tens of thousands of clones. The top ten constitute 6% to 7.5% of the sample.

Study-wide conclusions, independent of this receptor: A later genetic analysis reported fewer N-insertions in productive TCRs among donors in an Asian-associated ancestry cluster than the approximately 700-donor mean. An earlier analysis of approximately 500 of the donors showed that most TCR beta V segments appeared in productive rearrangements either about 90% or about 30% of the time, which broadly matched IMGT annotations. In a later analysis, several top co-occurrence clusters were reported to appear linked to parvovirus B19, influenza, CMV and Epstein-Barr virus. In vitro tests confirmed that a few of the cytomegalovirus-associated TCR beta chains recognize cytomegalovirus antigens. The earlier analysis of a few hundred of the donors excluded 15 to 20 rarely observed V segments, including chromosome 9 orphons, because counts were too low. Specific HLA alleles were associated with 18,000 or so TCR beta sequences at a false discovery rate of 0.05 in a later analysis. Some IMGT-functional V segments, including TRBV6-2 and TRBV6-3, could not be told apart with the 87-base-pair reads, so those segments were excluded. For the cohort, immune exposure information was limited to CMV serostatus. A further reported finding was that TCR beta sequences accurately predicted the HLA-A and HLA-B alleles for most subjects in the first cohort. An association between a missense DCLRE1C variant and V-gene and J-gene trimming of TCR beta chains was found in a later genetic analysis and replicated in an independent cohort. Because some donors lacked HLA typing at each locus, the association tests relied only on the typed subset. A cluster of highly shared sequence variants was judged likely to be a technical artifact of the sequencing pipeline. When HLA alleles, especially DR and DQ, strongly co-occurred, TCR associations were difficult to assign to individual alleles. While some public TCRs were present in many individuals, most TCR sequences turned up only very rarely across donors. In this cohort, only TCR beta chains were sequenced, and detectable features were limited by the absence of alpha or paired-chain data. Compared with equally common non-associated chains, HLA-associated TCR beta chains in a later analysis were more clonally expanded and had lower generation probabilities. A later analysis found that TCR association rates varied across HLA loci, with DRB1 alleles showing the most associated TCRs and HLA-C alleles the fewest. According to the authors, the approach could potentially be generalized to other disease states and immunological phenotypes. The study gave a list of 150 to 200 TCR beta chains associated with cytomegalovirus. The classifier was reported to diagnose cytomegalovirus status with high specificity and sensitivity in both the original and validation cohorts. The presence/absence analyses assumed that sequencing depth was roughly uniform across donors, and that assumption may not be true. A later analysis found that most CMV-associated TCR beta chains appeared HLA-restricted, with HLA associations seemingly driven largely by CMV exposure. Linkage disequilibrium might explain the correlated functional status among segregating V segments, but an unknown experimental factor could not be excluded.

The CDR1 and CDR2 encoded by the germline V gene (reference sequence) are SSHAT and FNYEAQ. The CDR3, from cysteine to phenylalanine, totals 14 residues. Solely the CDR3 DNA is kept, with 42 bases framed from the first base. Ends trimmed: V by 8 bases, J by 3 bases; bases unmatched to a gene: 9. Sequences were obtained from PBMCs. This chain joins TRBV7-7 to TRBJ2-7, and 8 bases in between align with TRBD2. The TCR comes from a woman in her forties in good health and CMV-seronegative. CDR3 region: CASSPRLAGYEQYF. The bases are TGTGCCAGCTCCCCACGGCTAGCGGGCTACGAGCAGTACTTC.